These T cell receptor beta chains were read from a single sample in a study of shared clonotypes between healthy human individuals. Repertoires were generated with immunoSEQ multiplex PCR, while TCRdb's copy carries only in-frame clones and drops some. The sample has about 2 million clones; roughly 94% are singletons. Sequenced input: naive CD4+ T cells sorted from blood. The receptor set was obtained from a man between 18 and 29 years old in good health. Both conserved end residues are part of each CDR3. The D gene is left open where the match is weak. Clone size is shown for a subset of rows, as once, few, many or a class of expanded clone.

d_call j_call clone_size v_call cdr3_nt cdr3_aa
NA TRBJ2-4 NA TRBV7-9 TGTGCCAGCAGCGAGATGAGAACTCTCAACATTCAGTACTTC CASSEMRTLNIQYF
TRBD1 TRBJ2-7 NA TRBV10-1 TGCGCCAGCAGTGACACAGGGGCTACCTACGAGCAGTACTTC CASSDTGATYEQYF
NA TRBJ1-2 NA TRBV18 TGTGCCAGCTCCCCGGGACCGTCTCCCACCTATGGCTACACCTTC CASSPGPSPTYGYTF
NA TRBJ2-2 NA TRBV4-2 TGTGCCAGCAGCCAATTCAGGACCGGGGAGCTGTTTTTT CASSQFRTGELFF
TRBD1 TRBJ2-1 NA TRBV5-1 TGCGCCAGCAGCCGTTGGACAGGGAACAATGAGCAGTTCTTC CASSRWTGNNEQFF
NA TRBJ1-2 NA TRBV5-4 TGTGCCGCGGTCTTGGGGGCTCCGGACTATGGCTACACCTTC CAAVLGAPDYGYTF
NA TRBJ1-5 NA TRBV19 TGTGCCAGTAGTACTCCCGACCGGGGGCCCCAGCATTTT CASSTPDRGPQHF
NA TRBJ1-1 NA TRBV6-6 TGTGCCAGCAGTTACTCGTTAGCCCCCGGCACTGAAGCTTTCTTT CASSYSLAPGTEAFF
NA TRBJ2-7 NA TRBV6-6 TGTGCCAGCAGTTCAGGGCGCTCCTACGAGCAGTACTTC CASSSGRSYEQYF
NA TRBJ2-2 NA TRBV7-9 TGTGCCAGCAGCCATGCGTCCAAGATGAAAACCGGGGAGCTGTTTTTT CASSHASKMKTGELFF
TRBD1 TRBJ1-5 NA TRBV6-9 TGTGCCAGCACCCAGAACCTAGACAGGGCACAGGGTCCGAATCAGCCCCAGCATTTT CASTQNLDRAQGPNQPQHF
TRBD2 TRBJ2-2 NA TRBV7-2 TGTGCCAGCAGCTCTGCGGGAGTAAACACCGGGGAGCTGTTTTTT CASSSAGVNTGELFF
NA TRBJ2-7 NA TRBV6-4 TGTGCCAGTAGTGGGCTTACCTACGAGCAGTACTTC CASSGLTYEQYF
NA TRBJ2-5 once TRBV29-1 TGCAGCGTCCATTACAGGGAAACAAGAAAGGAGACCCAGTACTTC CSVHYRETRKETQYF
NA TRBJ1-3 NA TRBV7-3 TGTGCCAGCAGCTTAAGCTCTGGAAACACCATATATTTT CASSLSSGNTIYF
NA TRBJ2-5 NA TRBV18 TGTGCCAGCTCACCTGGGGGGGCCCGTGAGACCCAGTACTTC CASSPGGARETQYF
NA TRBJ1-1 NA TRBV10-3 TGTGCCATCAGTGAGCGAGAGGGGCACACTGAAGCTTTCTTT CAISEREGHTEAFF
TRBD2 TRBJ2-1 NA TRBV4-3 TGCGCCAGCAGCCAATCCGATTGGTTCAGGGAGGGCAATGAGCAGTTCTTC CASSQSDWFREGNEQFF
NA TRBJ1-1 NA TRBV30 TGTGCCTGGAGCAAGTGGGCCACAATGTTTAAAGCTTTCTTT CAWSKWATMFKAFF
NA TRBJ2-3 few TRBV9 TGTGCCAGCAGCGCCACTAGCACAGATACGCAGTATTTT CASSATSTDTQYF
NA TRBJ2-2 once TRBV11-2 TGTGCCAGCAACGCGTTTGGAGCGAACACCGGGGAGCTGTTTTTT CASNAFGANTGELFF
NA TRBJ2-1 once TRBV9 TGTGCCAGCAGCACCACCGCATACAATGAGCAGTTCTTC CASSTTAYNEQFF
NA TRBJ1-5 NA TRBV18 TGTGCCAGCTCACCAGTTTCTGGGAGGATGAGCAATCAGCCCCAGCATTTT CASSPVSGRMSNQPQHF
NA TRBJ2-3 NA TRBV5-1 TGCGCCAGCAGCCCCGGCGGTGGCTCAGATACGCAGTATTTT CASSPGGGSDTQYF
NA TRBJ2-7 NA TRBV28 TGTGCCAGCAGTTACCCTGGGGGTAACTACGAGCAGTACTTC CASSYPGGNYEQYF
NA TRBJ2-5 NA TRBV27 TGTGCCAGCGGAAGAGAGACCCAGTACTTC CASGRETQYF
TRBD1 TRBJ2-2 NA TRBV4-2 TGTGCCAGCAGCCAACCCCCGACACAGGGGGGCGGGGAGCTGTTTTTT CASSQPPTQGGGELFF
TRBD2 TRBJ2-1 once TRBV30 TGTGCCTGGGCAACTAGCGGGAGGGGTGAGCAGTTCTTC CAWATSGRGEQFF
NA TRBJ2-5 once TRBV7-9 TGTGCCAGCAGCTTCGCGGGACTCCAAGAGACCCAGTACTTC CASSFAGLQETQYF
TRBD2 TRBJ2-2 NA TRBV5-4 TGTGCCAGCAGGATGGGACTAGCGGGAGCCGGGGAGCTGTTTTTT CASRMGLAGAGELFF
NA TRBJ1-2 NA TRBV25-1 TGTGCCAGCACGGGTATCGGCTATGGCTACACCTTC CASTGIGYGYTF